These T cell receptor beta chains were read from a single sample in a study of T cell clonotyping in hematopoietic cell transplantation. Some clones are missing from TCRdb's copy, which holds only in-frame ones; the method was immunoSEQ multiplex PCR. The repertoire holds several hundred clones, roughly 82% seen once, with roughly 12% in the top ten. The source material was PBMCs, sampled 30 days after allogeneic stem cell transplant. These TCRs come from a female patient aged 30 to 40 who had an allogeneic stem cell transplant, so the T cells may come from the graft donor. Some clones in this sample may be carry-over from other donors' samples. Both conserved end residues are part of each CDR3. The D gene is left open where the match is weak. The size of a clone is reported for some rows only, either as once, few or many, or as a class for expanded clones.

TRBJ1-5 | TRBV19 | . | TRBD1 | TGTGCCAGTAGAACACGAGGGGGCGAGGGTTTTAAGCCCCAGCATTTT | CASRTRGGEGFKPQHF
TRBJ1-6 | TRBV15 | . | . | TGTGCCACCAGCGACGGGGACTATTCACCCCTCCACTTT | CATSDGDYSPLHF
TRBJ1-3 | TRBV4-1 | . | . | TGCGCCAGCAGCTCGACAGCGGGTATTATCCAAAACACCATATATTTT | CASSSTAGIIQNTIYF
TRBJ1-5 | TRBV14 | . | . | TGTGCCAGCAGCCCTAACAGGGTTACTCAGCCCCAGCATTTT | CASSPNRVTQPQHF
TRBJ2-7 | TRBV5-1 | . | TRBD1 | TGCGCCAGCAGCTTGATTGGGACAGGGGCCGAGTTAAACTCCTACGAGCAGTACTTC | CASSLIGTGAELNSYEQYF
TRBJ1-1 | TRBV29-1 | . | . | TGCAGCGTTGACAAGAACACTGAAGCTTTCTTT | CSVDKNTEAFF
TRBJ2-1 | TRBV9 | . | . | TGTGCCAGCAGCCCCCTCCAGGACTCCTACAATGAGCAGTTCTTC | CASSPLQDSYNEQFF
TRBJ2-1 | TRBV2 | . | TRBD2 | TGTGCCAGCAGAATGGGAGGGAGCTCCTACAATGAGCAGTTCTTC | CASRMGGSSYNEQFF
TRBJ2-3 | TRBV6-5 | . | . | TGTGCCAGCAGATTATGGGACTCAGATACGCAGTATTTT | CASRLWDSDTQYF
TRBJ1-1 | TRBV9 | . | . | TGTGCCAGCAGCGTTGTCAGGAACACTGAAGCTTTCTTT | CASSVVRNTEAFF
TRBJ1-4 | TRBV2 | . | . | TGTGCCAGCAGGGGGGCGGGACTGTTTTTT | CASRGAGLFF
TRBJ2-5 | TRBV7-9 | . | . | TGTGCCAGCAGCTTAGTAGATGCGAAGACCCAGTACTTC | CASSLVDAKTQYF
TRBJ1-1 | TRBV6-6 | . | . | TGTGCCAGCAGTTACTCGAGGGGGGGCTGGGAAGCTTTCTTT | CASSYSRGGWEAFF
TRBJ1-1 | TRBV30 | . | . | TGTGCCTGGAGTGTAATGGGGGGGGAAGCTTTCTTT | CAWSVMGGEAFF
TRBJ2-7 | TRBV11-2 | once | . | TGTGCCAGCAGCTTTGAGGGGGGGGCATCCTACGAGCAGTACTTC | CASSFEGGASYEQYF
TRBJ2-7 | TRBV9 | . | TRBD2 | TGTGCCAGTGGGGGGGACTACGAGCAGTACTTC | CASGGDYEQYF
TRBJ1-1 | TRBV14 | . | . | TGTGCCAGCAGCCCAGACGGGACTCTTCCTATGAACACTGAAGCTTTCTTT | CASSPDGTLPMNTEAFF
TRBJ1-3 | TRBV6-5 | . | . | TGTGCCAGCAGTCCGTACATGAGCTCTGGAAACACCATATATTTT | CASSPYMSSGNTIYF
TRBJ2-7 | TRBV6-1 | few | . | TGTGCCAGCAGTGAATTCCTAGGTTACGAGCAGTACTTC | CASSEFLGYEQYF
TRBJ2-1 | TRBV4-1 | few | TRBD1 | TGCGCCAGCAGCCAAGGGACAGGGATGGATGAGCAGTTCTTC | CASSQGTGMDEQFF
TRBJ1-2 | TRBV13 | . | . | TGTGCCAGCAGCCCGGCAGACAGTTTCTATGGCTACACCTTC | CASSPADSFYGYTF
TRBJ2-1 | TRBV14 | . | TRBD2 | TGTGCCAGCAGCCCAACTAGCGGGGGCTACAATGAGCAGTTCTTC | CASSPTSGGYNEQFF
TRBJ1-1 | TRBV15 | . | . | TGTGCCACCAGCACGCAGGTTCCTAGGGGAGCTTTCTTT | CATSTQVPRGAFF
TRBJ1-1 | TRBV9 | . | . | TGTGCCAGCAGCGTAGTGGGGGGCCCGCGCGAAGCTTTCTTT | CASSVVGGPREAFF
TRBJ1-1 | TRBV19 | . | . | TGTGCCAGTAGTGGACAACCGAACACTGAAGCTTTCTTT | CASSGQPNTEAFF
TRBJ2-1 | TRBV7-2 | . | TRBD2 | TGTGCCAGCAGCTTAGCGCTCTTCGCGGGAGGCAGGAACAATGAGCAGTTCTTC | CASSLALFAGGRNNEQFF
TRBJ2-1 | TRBV15 | few | . | TGTGCCACCAGCAGAGATTGGGGTAATGAGCAGTTCTTC | CATSRDWGNEQFF
TRBJ2-2 | TRBV9 | . | . | TGTGCCAGCAGCCCTCGGGGGGCCGCGAACACCGGGGAGCTGTTTTTT | CASSPRGAANTGELFF
TRBJ2-7 | TRBV13 | . | . | TGTGCCAGCAGGGGGGGCGGATACGAGCAGTACTTC | CASRGGGYEQYF
TRBJ1-1 | TRBV6-5 | . | . | TGTGCCAGCAGCCCTACGGGCTCCCCTCGAGCTTTCTTT | CASSPTGSPRAFF
TRBJ2-2 | TRBV4-1 | once | . | TGCGCCAGCAGCCAAGGGGACCGACCGGAGCTGTTTTTT | CASSQGDRPELFF
TRBJ2-5 | TRBV7-9 | . | TRBD2 | TGTGCCAGCAGCTTAGAAGCGGGGGCCCAAGAGACCCAGTACTTC | CASSLEAGAQETQYF
TRBJ2-1 | TRBV4-1 | . | TRBD2 | TGCGCCAGCAGCCAAGGGGGAGGGTGGCGGTACAATGAGCAGTTCTTC | CASSQGGGWRYNEQFF
TRBJ1-2 | TRBV13 | . | TRBD1 | TGTGCCAGCAGCGGACAGGGGACAGGGAACTATGGCTACACCTTC | CASSGQGTGNYGYTF
TRBJ2-1 | TRBV9 | . | TRBD1 | TGTGCCAGCAGCGTGGGGACAGGGGGCGGATATGAGCAGTTCTTC | CASSVGTGGGYEQFF